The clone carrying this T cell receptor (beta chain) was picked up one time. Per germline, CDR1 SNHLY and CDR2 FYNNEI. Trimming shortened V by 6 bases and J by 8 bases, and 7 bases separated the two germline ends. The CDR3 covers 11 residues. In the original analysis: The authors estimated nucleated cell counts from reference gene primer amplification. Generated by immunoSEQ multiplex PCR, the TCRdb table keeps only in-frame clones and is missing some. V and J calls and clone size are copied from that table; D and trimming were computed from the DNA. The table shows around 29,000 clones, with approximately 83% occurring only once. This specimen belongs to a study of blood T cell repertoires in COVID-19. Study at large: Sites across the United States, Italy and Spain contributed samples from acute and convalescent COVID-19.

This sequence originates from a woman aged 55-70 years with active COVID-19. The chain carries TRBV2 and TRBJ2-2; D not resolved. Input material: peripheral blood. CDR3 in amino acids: CASSRGGELFF. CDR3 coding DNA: TGTGCCAGCAGCAGAGGAGGGGAGCTGTTTTTT.